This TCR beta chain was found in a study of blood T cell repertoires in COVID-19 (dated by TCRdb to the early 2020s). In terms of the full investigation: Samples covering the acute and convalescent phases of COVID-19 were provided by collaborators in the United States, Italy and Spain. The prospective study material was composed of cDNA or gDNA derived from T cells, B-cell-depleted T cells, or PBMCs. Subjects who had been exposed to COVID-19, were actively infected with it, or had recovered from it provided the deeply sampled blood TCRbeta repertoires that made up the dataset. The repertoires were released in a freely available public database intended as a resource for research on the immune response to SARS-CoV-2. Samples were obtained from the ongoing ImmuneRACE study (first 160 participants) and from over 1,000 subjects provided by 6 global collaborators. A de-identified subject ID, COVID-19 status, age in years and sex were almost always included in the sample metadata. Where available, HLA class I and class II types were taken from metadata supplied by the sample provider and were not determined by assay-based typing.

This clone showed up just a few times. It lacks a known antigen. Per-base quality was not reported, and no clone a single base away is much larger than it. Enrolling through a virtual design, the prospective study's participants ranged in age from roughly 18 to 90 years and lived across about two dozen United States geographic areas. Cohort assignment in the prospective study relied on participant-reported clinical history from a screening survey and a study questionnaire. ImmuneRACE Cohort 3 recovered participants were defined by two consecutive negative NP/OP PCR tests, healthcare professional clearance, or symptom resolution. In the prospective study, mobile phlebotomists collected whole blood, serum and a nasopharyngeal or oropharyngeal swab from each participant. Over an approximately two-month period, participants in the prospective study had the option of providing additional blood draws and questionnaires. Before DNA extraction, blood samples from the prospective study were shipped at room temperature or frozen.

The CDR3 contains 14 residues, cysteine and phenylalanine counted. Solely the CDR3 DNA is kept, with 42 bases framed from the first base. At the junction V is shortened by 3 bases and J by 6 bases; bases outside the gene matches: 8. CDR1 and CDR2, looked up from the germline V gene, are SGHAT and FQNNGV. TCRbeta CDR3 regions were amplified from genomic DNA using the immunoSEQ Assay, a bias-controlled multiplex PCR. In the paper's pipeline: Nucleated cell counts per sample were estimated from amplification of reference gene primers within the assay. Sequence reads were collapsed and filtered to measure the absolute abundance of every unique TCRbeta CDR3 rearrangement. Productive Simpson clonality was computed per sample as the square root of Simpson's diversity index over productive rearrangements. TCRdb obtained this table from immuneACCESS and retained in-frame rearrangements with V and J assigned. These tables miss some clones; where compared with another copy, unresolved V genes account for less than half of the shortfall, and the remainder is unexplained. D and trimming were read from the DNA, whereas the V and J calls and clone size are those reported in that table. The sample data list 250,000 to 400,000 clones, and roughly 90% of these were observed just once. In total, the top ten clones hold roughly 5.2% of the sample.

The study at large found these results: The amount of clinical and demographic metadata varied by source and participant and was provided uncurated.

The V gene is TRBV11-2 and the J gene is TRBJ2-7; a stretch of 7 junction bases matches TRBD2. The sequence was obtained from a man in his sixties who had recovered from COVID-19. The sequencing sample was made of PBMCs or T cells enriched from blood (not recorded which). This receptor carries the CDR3 CASSLFGGSLEQYF. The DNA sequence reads TGTGCCAGCAGCTTGTTTGGCGGGAGTCTCGAGCAGTACTTC.